The source of this T cell receptor beta chain is a study of blood T cells in healthy people across ages. General study results and limits: Long-lived donors exceeded aged donors in naive CD4+ cells and diversity. Significant beta diversity loss was already apparent by age around 40, declining roughly linearly.

The second PCR ran about 6 to 11 cycles with a sample-barcoded 5' primer and J-beta primers. Every sample gave at least 3 million paired-end reads containing CDR3. TCRdb independently ran MiXCR on the 5' RACE reads; one entry per CDR3 protein. The profile covers about a million distinct CDR3 sequences, with about 44% appearing a single time and around 15% taken by the ten largest. Germline lookup yields CDR1 ENHRY and CDR2 SYGVKD. V was clipped by 5 bases and J by 0 bases, with 6 bases between them. This CDR3 spans 13 amino acids. Notes on this clonotype: What it binds is unknown.

The study drew donors from healthy Caucasian individuals in Russia aged 6 to 90. Sequencing input: blood. This sequence originates from a young man in good health. The chain has TRBV10-3 and TRBJ2-3; D is ambiguous. The CDR3 spells CAISNPSTDTQYF. Here the CDR3 DNA reads TGTGCCATCAGTAACCCTAGCACAGATACGCAGTATTTT.